This entry is about one T cell receptor beta chain. Method: immunoSEQ multiplex PCR; TCRdb's copy keeps in-frame clones and lacks some. Of around 4,600 clones listed, about 88% are singletons. The data stem from a study of brain metastases from non-small cell lung cancer. Trimming shortened V by 7 bases and J by 8 bases, and 14 bases separated the two germline ends. There are 12 residues in the CDR3. The receptor was derived from a donor at least 40 years old with non-small cell lung cancer. The specimen sequenced was tissue from a brain metastasis. The chain combines TRBV12-3 or TRBV12-4 with TRBJ1-1; TRBD1 might be the D (5 bases). The CDR3, as DNA: TGTGCCAGCACCCCCCGGGACGGCGAAGCTTTCTTT. This encodes CASTPRDGEAFF.